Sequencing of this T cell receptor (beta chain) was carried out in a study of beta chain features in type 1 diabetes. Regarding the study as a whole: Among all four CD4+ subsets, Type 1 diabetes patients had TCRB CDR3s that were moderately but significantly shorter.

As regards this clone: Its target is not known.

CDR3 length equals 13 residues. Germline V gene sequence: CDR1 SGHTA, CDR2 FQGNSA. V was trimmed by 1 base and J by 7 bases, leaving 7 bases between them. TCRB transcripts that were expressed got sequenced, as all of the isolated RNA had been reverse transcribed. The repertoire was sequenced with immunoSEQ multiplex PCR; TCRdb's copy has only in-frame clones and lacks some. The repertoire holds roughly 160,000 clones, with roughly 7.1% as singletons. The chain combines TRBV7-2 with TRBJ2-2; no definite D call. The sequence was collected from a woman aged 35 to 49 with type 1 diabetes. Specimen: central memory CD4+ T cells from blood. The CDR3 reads CASSLVGDGELFF. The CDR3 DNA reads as TGTGCCAGCAGCTTAGTGGGCGACGGGGAGCTGTTTTTT. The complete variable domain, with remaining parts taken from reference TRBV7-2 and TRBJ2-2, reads GAGVSQSPSNKVTEKGKDVELRCDPISGHTALYWYRQSLGQGLEFLIYFQGNSAPDKSGLPSDRFSAERTGGSVSTLTIQRTQQEDSAVYLCASSLVGDGELFFGEGSRLTVL.